This T cell receptor beta chain was documented in a study of cytomegalovirus exposure and HLA in healthy donors. Study as a whole: Findings of an earlier analysis included some 120 million unique TCR beta sequences from roughly 180 million T cells. General observations from the study: Among the most significant clusters, several appeared linked to common viral pathogens in a later analysis. According to the study, about 180 TCR beta chains were cytomegalovirus-associated. In a later analysis, a missense DCLRE1C variant was linked to TCR beta V- and J-gene trimming.

A remark on this clone: Antigen unknown.

Primers for the PCR totalled 60 Vbeta and 13 Jbeta. Produced via immunoSEQ multiplex PCR; TCRdb's table is partial and in-frame only. The data contain 150,000 to 200,000 clones, around nine tenths of them singletons. This TCR was sampled from a woman aged 18-29 years in good health and CMV-seronegative. Input material: PBMCs.

This CDR3 is CASSPNSGMRNEQYF. For the CDR3, the DNA is TGTGCCAGCAGCCCAAACAGCGGGATGAGAAACGAGCAGTACTTC. This rearrangement joins TRBV9 to TRBJ2-7; 7 bases are a match to TRBD2. J gave up 5 bases and V 4 bases, and 12 bases lay outside the gene matches. CDR3 length: 15 amino acids. The V gene's germline CDR1 is SGDLS and CDR2 YYNGEE.